This T cell receptor (beta chain) was obtained from a study of cytomegalovirus exposure and HLA in healthy donors. V lost 2 bases and J 6 bases, leaving 11 bases between the germline ends. This CDR3 is built from 14 residues. From germline, CDR1 is SGDLS and CDR2 YYNGEE. This PCR relied on a set of 60 Vbeta primers and 13 Jbeta primers. Profiled with immunoSEQ multiplex PCR; TCRdb holds only in-frame clones, not every one. The sample has roughly 100,000 clones, approximately 79% seen once. Study-level findings and limits: A later analysis associated around 17,000 TCR beta sequences with HLA alleles at a 0.05 false discovery rate. Cytomegalovirus association was listed for around 180 TCR beta chains.

A word on this clone: What it binds is not known.

Sequencing input: PBMCs. The V call is TRBV9, the J call TRBJ2-2; TRBD1 is a possible D gene (6 bases). The sequence came from a woman in her sixties in good health and CMV-seropositive. The chain's CDR3 is CASSVQTGPGELFF. The CDR3 nucleotides are TGTGCCAGCAGCGTGCAAACAGGGCCCGGGGAGCTGTTTTTT. Full variable domain (outside the CDR3, taken from reference TRBV9 and TRBJ2-2): DSGVTQTPKHLITATGQRVTLRCSPRSGDLSVYWYQQSLDQGLQFLIQYYNGEERAKGNILERFSAQQFPDLHSELNLSSLELGDSALYFCASSVQTGPGELFFGEGSRLTVL.